This entry lists 22 T cell receptor beta chains sequenced from one sample in a study of cytomegalovirus exposure and HLA in healthy donors. 13 Jbeta primers and 60 Vbeta primers were used for the PCR. Data came from immunoSEQ multiplex PCR; TCRdb stores just in-frame clones and leaves some out. The repertoire holds 150,000 to 200,000 clones, 82% seen once, with over 1.2% in the top ten. Sequenced: PBMCs. Receptors were obtained from a girl between 5 and 17 years old in good health and CMV-seropositive.

This clone was seen more than once but under ten times. J is TRBJ1-2 and V is TRBV7-6; D unresolved. CDR1 and CDR2 from the germline V gene are SGHVS and FNYEAQ. Trimming stripped 4 bases from V and 8 bases from J, with 8 bases between. This CDR3 contains 11 residues. For the CDR3, the DNA is TGTGCCAGCAGCTGGGCGGGAGGCTACACCTTC. Its protein product is CASSWAGGYTF. Based on the CDR3 plus reference TRBV7-6 and TRBJ1-2, the full variable domain is GAGVSQSPRYKVTKRGQDVALRCDPISGHVSLYWYRQALGQGPEFLTYFNYEAQQDKSGLPNDRFSAERPEGSISTLTIQRTEQRDSAMYRCASSWAGGYTFGSGTRLTVV.

The V and J genes are TRBV11-2 and TRBJ2-3; 7 bases match TRBD2. This CDR3 comprises 15 residues. Germline V gives CDR1 SGHAT, CDR2 FQNNGV. The trim removed 3 bases at V and 4 bases at J, leaving 7 bases unmatched. Here the CDR3 DNA reads TGTGCCAGCAGCTTCCCCCTGCGGGGGTCAGATACGCAGTATTTT. It encodes CASSFPLRGSDTQYF.

The CDR3 region has the DNA TGTGCCAGCAGCGTAATCCTGGGGAGCGGGGATGAAAAACTGTTTTTT. It translates to CASSVILGSGDEKLFF. This chain connects TRBV25-1 to TRBJ1-4; D unclear. Germline V gene data show CDR1 as MGHDK and CDR2 as SYGVNS. CDR3 length equals 16 residues. The V end was cut by 6 bases, the J end by 6 bases, with 20 bases between.

This chain connects TRBV7-3 to TRBJ2-6, with TRBD1 identical over 7 bases. Germline values: CDR1 SGHTA, CDR2 FQGTGA. CDR3 length: 17 amino acids. Trimming took 6 bases from V and 4 from J; bases not matched to a gene: 12. This CDR3 is CASSRANRGSGANVLTF. CDR3 nucleotide sequence: TGTGCCAGCAGTCGCGCCAACAGGGGCTCCGGGGCCAACGTCCTGACTTTC.

The V call is TRBV9, the J call TRBJ2-2, with 7 nucleotides matching TRBD2. Per germline, CDR1 SGDLS and CDR2 YYNGEE. This CDR3 has 15 residues. The V gene end was trimmed by 3 bases and the J gene end by 3 bases; junction bases not matched to a gene: 5. The CDR3 DNA is TGTGCCAGCAGCGAGGGAGGGGTCCACACCGGGGAGCTGTTTTTT. Residues: CASSEGGVHTGELFF. Using reference TRBV9 and TRBJ2-2 for the parts outside the CDR3, the full variable domain is DSGVTQTPKHLITATGQRVTLRCSPRSGDLSVYWYQQSLDQGLQFLIQYYNGEERAKGNILERFSAQQFPDLHSELNLSSLELGDSALYFCASSEGGVHTGELFFGEGSRLTVL.

The chain recombines TRBV19 with TRBJ1-2, with D possibly being TRBD1 (6 bases). This CDR3 region has 13 residues. CDR1 is LNHDA and CDR2 is SQIVND in the germline V gene (reference sequence). Trimming removed 3 bases at V and 8 bases at J, with 13 bases between. The CDR3 spells CASSIEGVRGYTF. The DNA for the CDR3 is TGTGCCAGTAGTATTGAGGGGGTTCGCGGCTACACCTTC. The full variable domain, its missing parts supplied by reference TRBV19 and TRBJ1-2, is DGGITQSPKYLFRKEGQNVTLSCEQNLNHDAMYWYRQDPGQGLRLIYYSQIVNDFQKGDIAEGYSVSREKKESFPLTVTSAQKNPTAFYLCASSIEGVRGYTFGSGTRLTVV.

J is TRBJ1-5 and V is TRBV30; D possibly corresponds to TRBD1 (6 bases). CDR1 and CDR2 (germline): GTSNPN, SVGIG (reference sequence). Trimming left V 6 bases short and J 6 bases short, with 12 bases between. This CDR3 comprises 12 residues. The CDR3 here is CACGQTGQPQHF. CDR3 sequence (DNA): TGTGCCTGCGGACAGACCGGTCAGCCCCAGCATTTT. The entire variable domain, with the rest obtained from reference TRBV30 and TRBJ1-5, is as follows: SQTIHQWPATLVQPVGSPLSLECTVEGTSNPNLYWYRQAAGRGLQLLFYSVGIGQISSEVPQNLSASRPQDRQFILSSKKLLLSDSGFYLCACGQTGQPQHFGDGTRLSIL.

The chain employs TRBV15 and TRBJ2-1; D not certain. Between the trimmed V and J ends, which lost 5 bases and 8 bases, there was a span of 16 bases. The CDR3 is 14 amino acids. Germline CDR1 is LNHNV and CDR2 is YYDKDF (reference sequence). The CDR3 coding sequence is TGTGCCACCAGCTTACGACTGGATATCGATGAGCAGTTCTTC. Amino acid sequence: CATSLRLDIDEQFF.

The chain is built from TRBV10-3 and TRBJ2-5; no definite D call. Trimming took 0 bases from V and 5 from J, leaving 10 bases between them. CDR3 length equals 14 residues. CDR1 ENHRY and CDR2 SYGVKD come from the germline V gene. CDR3 in DNA: TGTGCCATCAGTGAGTCCGGAGCGATGGAGACCCAGTACTTC. This encodes CAISESGAMETQYF.

The V call is TRBV6-4, the J call TRBJ1-1, with no clear D. This CDR3 region has 13 residues. Germline CDR1 MRHNA, CDR2 SNTAGT. V was cut by 6 bases and J by 5 bases, with 13 bases left in between. The CDR3 DNA is TGTGCCAGCAGCCCGGACTTTGGAACTGAAGCTTTCTTT. Translating it yields CASSPDFGTEAFF.

The chain couples TRBV28 to TRBJ2-2; tentatively, D is TRBD2 (7 bases). The CDR3 totals 15 residues. CDR1 is MDHEN, CDR2 SYDVKM, per germline. V lost 7 bases and J lost 3, with 15 bases in between. The DNA for the CDR3 is TGTGCCAGCACCCGGGGGGCGGAACACACCGGGGAGCTGTTTTTT. Translated: CASTRGAEHTGELFF.

The chain combines TRBV5-1 with TRBJ1-1; weak D call: TRBD1 (5 bases). The CDR3 has 14 amino acids. In germline, CDR1 is SGHRS, CDR2 YFSETQ. The V end was cut by 3 bases, the J end by 1 base, with 10 bases between. The DNA of the CDR3 is TGCGCCAGCAGCTCACAGGCCAGGAACACTGAAGCTTTCTTT. Protein sequence: CASSSQARNTEAFF.

This rearrangement joins TRBV28 to TRBJ1-1; D gene ambiguous. V was shortened by 3 bases and J by 4 bases, with 6 bases between the two germline ends. The CDR3 loop spans 12 amino acids. The germline CDR1 and CDR2 sequences are MDHEN and SYDVKM. CDR3 coding DNA: TGTGCCAGCAGTTTGTGGAGCACTGAAGCTTTCTTT. It translates to CASSLWSTEAFF.

This clone was detected a few times. The chain is built from TRBV7-8 and TRBJ2-2; D might be TRBD2 (6 bases). Per germline, CDR1 SGHVS and CDR2 FQNEAQ. The CDR3 is 15 residues long. V lost 10 bases to trimming and J lost 4 bases, with 19 bases between them. CDR3 sequence reads: CAIRGGGTLTGELFF. DNA of the CDR3: TGTGCCATCCGGGGAGGAGGGACGCTCACCGGGGAGCTGTTTTTT.

J is TRBJ1-1 and V is TRBV7-8; unclear D gene. Germline V lookup: CDR1 SGHVS, CDR2 FQNEAQ. V lost 5 bases to trimming and J lost 8 bases, with 15 bases between them. The CDR3 length is 13 residues. CDR3 residues: CASSASMGVEAFF. Written as DNA, the CDR3 is TGTGCCAGCAGCGCAAGTATGGGAGTGGAAGCTTTCTTT.

The chain uses TRBV7-3 and TRBJ2-1; a weak D match, TRBD2 (5 bases). The V and J ends lost 8 bases and 4 bases respectively, with 18 bases between them. The CDR3 contains 15 residues. CDR1 and CDR2 from the germline V gene are SGHTA and FQGTGA. CDR3 loop: CASSQSGDYYNEQFF. In nucleotides, the CDR3 is TGTGCCAGCTCCCAAAGCGGAGACTATTACAATGAGCAGTTCTTC. Looking up the rest from reference TRBV7-3 and TRBJ2-1 gives the full variable domain: GAGVSQTPSNKVTEKGKYVELRCDPISGHTALYWYRQSLGQGPEFLIYFQGTGAADDSGLPNDRFFAVRPEGSVSTLKIQRTERGDSAVYLCASSQSGDYYNEQFFGPGTRLTVL.

This rearrangement joins TRBV4-1 to TRBJ2-7; no firm D call. Germline CDR1 and CDR2: MGHRA and YSYEKL. The CDR3 is 13 residues long. Trimming pared 4 bases from V and 3 bases from J, leaving 10 bases between. The CDR3 nucleotides read TGCGCCAGCAGCCCGCGGAATAGCTACGAGCAGTACTTC. It codes for CASSPRNSYEQYF.

For the CDR3, the DNA is TGTGCCAGCAGTACGAGCAGAAACACCATATATTTT. This translates into CASSTSRNTIYF. The chain carries TRBV6-6 and TRBJ1-3; D unclear. The CDR3 consists of 12 residues. V lost 5 bases and J lost 5, with 7 bases in between. CDR1 MNHNY and CDR2 SVGAGI come from the germline V gene (reference sequence).

The CDR3 loop reads CASSVRAGTYNEQFF. The DNA for the CDR3 is TGTGCCAGTAGTGTGCGAGCGGGGACCTACAATGAGCAGTTCTTC. This chain uses TRBV19 with TRBJ2-1; 7 nucleotides agree with TRBD2. CDR1 is LNHDA, CDR2 SQIVND, per germline (reference sequence). This CDR3 spans 15 amino acids. Unmatched junction bases numbered 6, after V lost 5 bases and J lost 2 bases.

The V call is TRBV5-6, the J call TRBJ2-1, with 8 bases matching TRBD2. The CDR3 is 16 amino acids. From germline, CDR1 is SGHDT and CDR2 YYEEEE. V was pared by 4 bases and J by 5 bases, with 11 bases of the junction left unmatched. The CDR3 loop reads CASSPVPGGAHNEQFF. DNA for the CDR3: TGTGCCAGCAGCCCCGTCCCCGGGGGGGCCCACAATGAGCAGTTCTTC.

This sequence joins TRBV15 and TRBJ2-1; possibly TRBD1 for D (5 bases). The CDR3 has 14 amino acids. Per the germline V gene, CDR1 is LNHNV and CDR2 is YYDKDF (reference sequence). V dropped 3 bases and J dropped 9 bases, with 15 bases sitting between them. The CDR3 region has the DNA TGTGCCACCAGCAGGAGTCGGCAGGGTGGTGAGCAGTTCTTC. Its translation: CATSRSRQGGEQFF.

V is TRBV5-4 and J is TRBJ2-7; D is uncertain. The CDR3 extends over 14 amino acids. Between the trimmed V and J ends, which lost 0 bases and 0 bases, there was a span of 7 bases. Germline V gene data show CDR1 as SGHNT and CDR2 as YYREEE (reference sequence). The CDR3 DNA reads TGTGCCAGCAGCTTGGGTTCCATCTCCTACGAGCAGTACTTC. Its protein is CASSLGSISYEQYF. The whole variable domain, remainder taken from reference TRBV5-4 and TRBJ2-7, is ETGVTQSPTHLIKTRGQQVTLRCSSQSGHNTVSWYQQALGQGPQFIFQYYREEENGRGNFPPRFSGLQFPNYSSELNVNALELDDSALYLCASSLGSISYEQYFGPGTRLTVT.